These 26 T cell receptor beta chains were all obtained from the same sample, sequenced in a study of T-cell memory formation after mild COVID-19. TCRdb reanalysed the 5' RACE reads using MiXCR and keeps one entry per CDR3 protein. Among about half a million distinct CDR3 sequences, roughly 20% were seen once, and the ten largest hold approximately 13%. The specimen was PBMCs or a T cell subset sorted from them (not recorded which). The receptors come from an adult woman who had mild COVID-19 (a few samples of this study predate the infection). Cell type and time point are not known.

This clonotype occurred many times. The genes are TRBV7-6 and TRBJ1-6; no firm D call. V was pared by 4 bases and J by 7 bases, with 17 bases between. The CDR3 spans 16 residues. Germline V gene data show CDR1 as SGHVS and CDR2 as FNYEAQ. In DNA form, the CDR3 reads TGTGCCAGCAGCTCCCTCGGGGAACAATTGAATTCACCCCTCCACTTT. Translated: CASSSLGEQLNSPLHF. The variable domain in full, with the rest retrieved from reference TRBV7-6 and TRBJ1-6, is GAGVSQSPRYKVTKRGQDVALRCDPISGHVSLYWYRQALGQGPEFLTYFNYEAQQDKSGLPNDRFSAERPEGSISTLTIQRTEQRDSAMYRCASSSLGEQLNSPLHFGNGTRLTVT.

This clonotype was detected only a few times. The chain carries TRBV5-4 and TRBJ2-5; 9 positions match TRBD1. From germline, CDR1 is SGHNT and CDR2 YYREEE (reference sequence). The CDR3 has 16 amino acids. V lost 4 bases, J lost 5 bases, and 12 bases stayed unmatched. As DNA, the CDR3 is TGTGCCAGCAGCCAGAACTGGGACAGGGAGGGGGAGACCCAGTACTTC. The encoded protein is CASSQNWDREGETQYF.

This clonotype was recorded a few times. This chain links TRBV6-1 with TRBJ2-2; TRBD2 is a possible D gene (6 bases). Germline CDR1 is MNHNS and CDR2 is SASEGT. The CDR3 has 12 residues. Trimming left V 11 bases short and J 7 bases short, with 14 bases between. CDR3 protein: CACGGAGGELFF. The CDR3 DNA reads TGTGCCTGCGGCGGGGCGGGCGGGGAGCTGTTTTTT.

Only a few counts were recorded for this clonotype. The CDR3 coding sequence is TGCGCCAGCAGCCAATTTACCGGGACTAGCGGGAGTCATGAGCAGTTCTTC. It specifies CASSQFTGTSGSHEQFF. The chain joins TRBV4-1 to TRBJ2-1; 14 bases match TRBD2. The CDR3 loop spans 17 amino acids. Germline loops: CDR1 MGHRA, CDR2 YSYEKL. With 2 bases clipped from V and 8 bases from J, the junction kept 8 bases outside the gene matches.

A few counts support this clonotype. The chain carries TRBV19 and TRBJ2-1; weak D call: TRBD2 (5 bases). Per the germline V gene, CDR1 is LNHDA and CDR2 is SQIVND (reference sequence). Between the trimmed V and J ends, which lost 3 bases and 9 bases, there was a span of 15 bases. This CDR3 contains 14 residues. The CDR3 sequence: CASSIRVSRGEQFF. The CDR3 nucleotides read TGTGCCAGTAGTATCCGGGTGTCTCGGGGTGAGCAGTTCTTC.

J is TRBJ2-7 and V is TRBV20-1; no clear D. Trimming took 2 bases from V and 0 from J, leaving 8 bases between them. CDR3 length: 13 residues. Germline-derived CDR1 and CDR2 are DFQATT and SNEGSKA (reference sequence). This CDR3 is CSARSVVSYEQYF. The CDR3 DNA sequence: TGCAGTGCTAGAAGCGTTGTCTCCTACGAGCAGTACTTC.

The chain joins TRBV12-3 or TRBV12-4 to TRBJ2-7; possible D gene TRBD2, 6 bases. This CDR3 spans 14 amino acids. Trimming shortened V by 6 bases and J by 5 bases, and 17 bases separated the two germline ends. CDR3 sequence (DNA): TGTGCCAGCAGCCCAAGAGCGGGTCGGGACGAGCAGTACTTC. The encoded protein is CASSPRAGRDEQYF.

This clonotype was detected only a few times. The CDR3 sequence: CATSRVGTGSDEQYF. CDR3 DNA sequence: TGTGCCACCAGCAGAGTCGGGACAGGGAGCGACGAGCAGTACTTC. This rearrangement joins TRBV15 to TRBJ2-7; 9 bases map to TRBD1. Germline V lookup: CDR1 LNHNV, CDR2 YYDKDF (reference sequence). The CDR3 spans 15 residues. J gave up 5 bases and V 1 base, and 6 bases lay outside the gene matches.

The chain has TRBV29-1 and TRBJ2-7; maybe TRBD1 (5 bases). The germline V gene encodes CDR1 SQVTM and CDR2 ANQGSEA. V lost 1 base to trimming and J lost 3 bases, with 7 bases between them. This CDR3 has 12 residues. The CDR3 DNA reads as TGCAGCGTTGAAGCCCAGGGCTACGAGCAGTACTTC. Its translation: CSVEAQGYEQYF.

In this sample, this clonotype turned up a few times. The rearrangement uses TRBV12-3 or TRBV12-4 and TRBJ1-5, with TRBD1 matching 7 bases. J gave up 3 bases and V 4 bases, and 3 bases lay outside the gene matches. This CDR3 spans 14 amino acids. The CDR3 DNA sequence: TGTGCCAGCAGTTCGACAGGGAACAATCAGCCCCAGCATTTT. Amino acids: CASSSTGNNQPQHF.

Only a few counts were recorded for this clonotype. The CDR3 sequence is CASRPRGSNNSPLHF. For the CDR3, the DNA is TGTGCCAGCAGACCCCGGGGGTCCAATAATTCACCCCTCCACTTT. V gene TRBV7-9 combines with J gene TRBJ1-6; tentatively, D is TRBD1 (5 bases). V dropped 6 bases and J dropped 5 bases, with 14 bases sitting between them. CDR3 length equals 15 residues. CDR1 is SEHNR and CDR2 is FQNEAQ in the germline V gene (reference sequence).

This chain uses TRBV11-2 with TRBJ2-1; 10 bases agree with TRBD2. After removal of 3 bases from V and 6 bases from J, the junction contained 11 bases not matched to a gene. Germline V gene sequence: CDR1 SGHAT, CDR2 FQNNGV. This CDR3 has 17 residues. CDR3 nucleotide sequence: TGTGCCAGCAGCTTTGACGGACTAGCGGTGGGGGGCAATGAGCAGTTCTTC. Translating it yields CASSFDGLAVGGNEQFF. The full variable domain, in which reference TRBV11-2 and TRBJ2-1 provide the parts outside the CDR3, is EAGVAQSPRYKIIEKRQSVAFWCNPISGHATLYWYQQILGQGPKLLIQFQNNGVVDDSQLPKDRFSAERLKGVDSTLKIQPAKLEDSAVYLCASSFDGLAVGGNEQFFGPGTRLTVL.

This clonotype was recorded a few times. The rearrangement joins TRBV20-1 to TRBJ2-5; D gene unclear. Trimming pared 6 bases from V and 4 bases from J, leaving 9 bases between. The length of the CDR3 is 11 residues. Germline assignment: CDR1 DFQATT and CDR2 SNEGSKA (reference sequence). The CDR3 DNA is TGCAGTGCCTCCCGGGCAGAGACCCAGTACTTC. Protein product: CSASRAETQYF.

In its sample, this clonotype was seen a few times. The rearrangement links TRBV12-3 or TRBV12-4 to TRBJ2-3; TRBD1 is a possible D gene (5 bases). The CDR3 is made up of 10 amino acids. Trimming left V 3 bases short and J 14 bases short, with 9 bases between. Written as DNA, the CDR3 is TGTGCCAGCAGTTTGACGGACATGTATTTT. Its protein is CASSLTDMYF.

The V call is TRBV2, the J call TRBJ2-7; the D gene is possibly TRBD1 (6 bases). This CDR3 contains 13 residues. Germline CDR1 reads SNHLY; CDR2 reads FYNNEI. V gave up 1 base and J gave up 4 bases, with 8 bases separating them. Here the CDR3 reads CASSEGDIYEQYF. DNA of the CDR3: TGTGCCAGCAGTGAAGGGGACATTTACGAGCAGTACTTC. The full variable domain, rest sourced from reference TRBV2 and TRBJ2-7, is EPEVTQTPSHQVTQMGQEVILRCVPISNHLYFYWYRQILGQKVEFLVSFYNNEISEKSEIFDDQFSVERPDGSNFTLKIRSTKLEDSAMYFCASSEGDIYEQYFGPGTRLTVT.

A few counts support this clonotype. The chain carries TRBV7-9 and TRBJ2-6, with TRBD2 matching over 11 bases. Trimming took 5 bases from V and 0 from J; bases not matched to a gene: 9. The CDR3 extends over 19 amino acids. CDR1 is SEHNR and CDR2 is FQNEAQ in the germline V gene (reference sequence). This CDR3 is CASSPALAGVLSGANVLTF. CDR3 bases: TGTGCCAGCAGCCCTGCACTAGCGGGAGTTCTCTCTGGGGCCAACGTCCTGACTTTC.

The J gene is TRBJ1-2, the V gene TRBV5-1; 9 nucleotides line up with TRBD1. Germline V gives CDR1 SGHRS, CDR2 YFSETQ. V gave up 1 base and J gave up 2 bases; unmatched junction bases: 3. The length of the CDR3 is 15 residues. The CDR3 region is CASSLNDRGNYGYTF. DNA for the CDR3: TGCGCCAGCAGCTTGAATGACAGGGGGAACTATGGCTACACCTTC.

This clonotype was counted only a few times. This chain uses TRBV4-1 with TRBJ1-1; no reliable D call. Germline V gives CDR1 MGHRA, CDR2 YSYEKL. This CDR3 comprises 15 residues. V was shortened by 1 base and J by 2 bases, with 11 bases between the two germline ends. CDR3 loop: CASSQASNGNTEAFF. The CDR3 nucleotides read TGCGCCAGCAGCCAAGCGAGTAATGGTAACACTGAAGCTTTCTTT.

This clonotype occurred a few times. This rearrangement joins TRBV18 to TRBJ2-7; the D is unclear. The V end was cut by 2 bases, the J end by 5 bases, with 7 bases between. There are 12 residues in the CDR3. Germline V gene sequence: CDR1 KGHSH, CDR2 LQKENI. CDR3 sequence reads: CASSPARDEQYF. In nucleotides, the CDR3 is TGTGCCAGCTCACCAGCCCGGGACGAGCAGTACTTC.

This chain joins TRBV6-5 and TRBJ2-3, with 8 bases aligning to TRBD2. CDR3 length: 15 amino acids. Germline V CDR1 and CDR2: MNHEY, SVGAGI. After removal of 5 bases from V and 3 bases from J, the junction contained 7 bases not matched to a gene. This CDR3 is CASSNPGLGTDTQYF. DNA for the CDR3: TGTGCCAGCAGTAACCCGGGACTAGGTACAGATACGCAGTATTTT.

This clonotype was observed a few times. The chain is built from TRBV6-1 and TRBJ1-2; D possibly corresponds to TRBD1 (6 bases). The CDR3 has 13 residues. Trimming took off 2 bases at V and 7 bases at J, with 11 bases between the two ends. Looked up from germline, CDR1 is MNHNS and CDR2 is SASEGT. As DNA, the CDR3 is TGTGCCAGCAGTGAAAGCGGGACATTTGGCTACACCTTC. Protein sequence: CASSESGTFGYTF.

This clonotype was picked up a small number of times. CDR3 DNA: TGCAGCGTTGGGAACGGACTGAACTACGAGCAGTACTTC. Amino acid sequence: CSVGNGLNYEQYF. The rearrangement links TRBV29-1 to TRBJ2-7; a weak D match, TRBD2 (5 bases). CDR1 and CDR2 from the germline V gene are SQVTM and ANQGSEA. Trimming removed 4 bases from V and 3 bases from J, with 13 bases in between. The CDR3 is 13 amino acids.

The chain is built from TRBV10-3 and TRBJ2-3, with TRBD2 identical over 7 bases. CDR3 length: 14 amino acids. The germline V gene has CDR1 ENHRY and CDR2 SYGVKD. Trimming removed 3 bases from V and 2 bases from J; junction bases left unmatched: 2. CDR3 DNA sequence: TGTGCCATCAGTGATGGGGGGGACACAGATACGCAGTATTTT. Protein product: CAISDGGDTDTQYF.

There are a few counts of this clonotype. This chain joins TRBV18 and TRBJ1-1; possible D gene TRBD1, 5 bases. This CDR3 comprises 14 residues. Trimming took off 5 bases at V and 6 bases at J, with 16 bases between the two ends. Germline V gene sequence: CDR1 KGHSH, CDR2 LQKENI. The DNA of the CDR3 is TGTGCCAGCTCAGTTGGCAGGGATACGCCTGAAGCTTTCTTT. It yields the protein CASSVGRDTPEAFF.

This clonotype was observed many times. This chain joins TRBV5-6 and TRBJ1-1; D perhaps matches TRBD1 (5 bases). With 3 bases removed from V and 1 base from J, the gap between germline ends came to 10 bases. There are 14 residues in the CDR3. The germline gives CDR1 SGHDT, CDR2 YYEEEE. Here the CDR3 DNA reads TGTGCCAGCAGCTGGGGCCGCGGGAACACTGAAGCTTTCTTT. Translating it yields CASSWGRGNTEAFF.

This clonotype was seen a few times. The chain combines TRBV6-5 with TRBJ1-2; D is unresolved. V lost 2 bases and J lost 3, with 10 bases in between. Germline assignment: CDR1 MNHEY and CDR2 SVGAGI. The CDR3 extends over 14 amino acids. CDR3 DNA sequence: TGTGCCAGCAGTTACCGGTCCGAGGACTATGGCTACACCTTC. This translates into CASSYRSEDYGYTF.